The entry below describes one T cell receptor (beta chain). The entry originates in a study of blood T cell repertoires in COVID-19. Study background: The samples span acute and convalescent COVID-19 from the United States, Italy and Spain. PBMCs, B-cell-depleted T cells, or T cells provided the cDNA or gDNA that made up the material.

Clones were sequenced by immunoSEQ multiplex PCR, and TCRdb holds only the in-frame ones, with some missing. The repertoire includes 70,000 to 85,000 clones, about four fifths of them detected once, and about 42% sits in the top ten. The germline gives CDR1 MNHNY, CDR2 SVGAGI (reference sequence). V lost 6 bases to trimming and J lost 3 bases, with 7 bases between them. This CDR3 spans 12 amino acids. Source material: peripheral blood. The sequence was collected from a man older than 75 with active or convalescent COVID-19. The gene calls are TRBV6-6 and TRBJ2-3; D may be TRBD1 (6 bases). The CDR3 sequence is CASRDSTDTQYF. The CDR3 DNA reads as TGTGCCAGCAGGGACAGTACAGATACGCAGTATTTT.